The 20 T cell receptor beta chains below were found in one sample sequenced in a study of T cell changes during pregnancy in multiple sclerosis. TCRdb keeps only in-frame clones here, not all; method: immunoSEQ multiplex PCR. Among around 57,000 clones listed, more than 80% were seen once. Sequencing was performed on peripheral blood, taken in the first trimester of pregnancy. These receptors all stem from a female donor in good health, enrolled as a control in a pregnancy study.

This clone was counted once. The chain couples TRBV7-2 to TRBJ1-6; perhaps TRBD1 as D (6 bases). The CDR3 sequence is 14 residues long. V lost 2 bases to trimming and J lost 5 bases, with 7 bases between them. In germline, CDR1 is SGHTA, CDR2 FQGNSA. The CDR3 coding sequence is TGTGCCAGCAGCTTAACAGGGAATAATTCACCCCTCCACTTT. This gives the protein CASSLTGNNSPLHF. The full variable domain, with the rest looked up from reference TRBV7-2 and TRBJ1-6, is GAGVSQSPSNKVTEKGKDVELRCDPISGHTALYWYRQSLGQGLEFLIYFQGNSAPDKSGLPSDRFSAERTGGSVSTLTIQRTQQEDSAVYLCASSLTGNNSPLHFGNGTRLTVT.

Here the CDR3 DNA reads TGTGCCAGCAGTCATGTCTACGAGCAGTACTTC. Translated: CASSHVYEQYF. The V call is TRBV6-5, the J call TRBJ2-7; D remains ambiguous. The CDR3 runs to 11 residues. The germline V gene has CDR1 MNHEY and CDR2 SVGAGI. Trimming stripped 5 bases from V and 3 bases from J, with 5 bases between.

In nucleotides, the CDR3 is TGCGCCAGCAGCTTATCGAGTAGTTACTCTGGAAACACCATATATTTT. The encoded protein is CASSLSSSYSGNTIYF. The genes are TRBV5-1 and TRBJ1-3; D ambiguous. Trimming took 2 bases from V and 0 from J, leaving 12 bases between them. The CDR3 runs to 16 residues. Per germline, CDR1 SGHRS and CDR2 YFSETQ.

The chain uses TRBV6-5 and TRBJ1-1; TRBD1 matches at 8 bases. CDR1 is MNHEY, CDR2 SVGAGI, per germline. The CDR3 runs to 15 residues. Trimming removed 6 bases from V and 0 bases from J; junction bases left unmatched: 6. This chain's CDR3 is CASRETGDMNTEAFF. CDR3 nucleotide sequence: TGTGCCAGCAGGGAGACAGGGGACATGAACACTGAAGCTTTCTTT.

This clone occurred once. The chain links TRBV4-1 to TRBJ2-5; no clear D gene. Between the trimmed V and J ends, which lost 1 base and 5 bases, there was a span of 17 bases. The CDR3 contains 16 residues. The V gene's germline CDR1 is MGHRA and CDR2 YSYEKL. CDR3 sequence reads: CASSQAPRPLEETQYF. Here the CDR3 DNA reads TGCGCCAGCAGCCAAGCTCCACGGCCGCTGGAGGAGACCCAGTACTTC.

The rearrangement joins TRBV5-4 to TRBJ1-1, with 7 nucleotides matching TRBD1. CDR3 size: 15 residues. After removal of 4 bases from V and 1 base from J, the junction contained 7 bases not matched to a gene. In germline, CDR1 is SGHNT, CDR2 YYREEE (reference sequence). CDR3 in amino acids: CASSTRQGGNTEAFF. Written as DNA, the CDR3 is TGTGCCAGCAGCACCCGACAGGGTGGGAACACTGAAGCTTTCTTT.

CDR3 sequence: CASSLDRGRAGELFF. As DNA, the CDR3 is TGTGCCAGCAGCTTAGATCGGGGTCGGGCCGGGGAGCTGTTTTTT. This chain links TRBV11-3 with TRBJ2-2; D may be TRBD2 (5 bases). This CDR3 region has 15 residues. V was pared by 0 bases and J by 6 bases, with 11 bases between. Germline V gene lookup returns CDR1 SGHNT and CDR2 YENEEA.

The chain joins TRBV10-3 to TRBJ2-5; tentative D call: TRBD2 (6 bases). CDR3 length equals 14 residues. V lost 6 bases, J lost 3 bases, and 14 bases lay in between. In germline, CDR1 is ENHRY, CDR2 SYGVKD. The CDR3: CAISPGLPEETQYF. The CDR3 DNA is TGTGCCATCAGCCCGGGACTCCCCGAAGAGACCCAGTACTTC.

The chain links TRBV19 to TRBJ1-1, with D possibly TRBD1 on 5 matching bases. Between the trimmed V and J ends, which lost 10 bases and 3 bases, there was a span of 18 bases. The V gene's germline CDR1 is LNHDA and CDR2 SQIVND (reference sequence). The CDR3 covers 14 residues. CDR3 sequence reads: CATRVGSKDTEAFF. For the CDR3, the DNA is TGTGCCACCAGGGTGGGGTCTAAGGACACTGAAGCTTTCTTT.

The CDR3 spells CASRLTSGELGEQFF. CDR3 bases: TGCGCCAGCAGGCTGACTAGCGGGGAACTAGGAGAGCAGTTCTTC. The rearrangement joins TRBV4-1 to TRBJ2-1; 11 bases are a match to TRBD2. The CDR3 totals 15 residues. V lost 6 bases, J lost 10 bases, and 11 bases stayed unmatched. Germline CDR1 and CDR2: MGHRA and YSYEKL.

The J gene is TRBJ1-1, the V gene TRBV6-5; 12 bases are shared with TRBD1. The CDR3 runs to 16 residues. With 2 bases clipped from V and 10 bases from J, the junction kept 11 bases outside the gene matches. Per the germline V gene, CDR1 is MNHEY and CDR2 is SVGAGI. The CDR3 DNA sequence: TGTGCCAGCAGTTACGGGACAGGGGGCTGGTTAATTGGAGCTTTCTTT. Its protein is CASSYGTGGWLIGAFF.

The chain recombines TRBV6-6 with TRBJ2-1; perhaps TRBD2 as D (5 bases). CDR1 and CDR2 (germline): MNHNY, SVGAGI (reference sequence). V was shortened by 3 bases and J by 9 bases, with 15 bases between the two germline ends. This CDR3 region has 14 residues. The CDR3 loop reads CASSYRLAVGEQFF. As DNA, the CDR3 is TGTGCCAGCAGTTATAGGCTAGCAGTGGGTGAGCAGTTCTTC.

The genes are TRBV7-6 and TRBJ2-3; 8 nucleotides align to TRBD1. The CDR3 is 17 residues long. The ends lost 5 bases at V and 4 bases at J; junction bases unmatched: 14. Germline V lookup: CDR1 SGHVS, CDR2 FNYEAQ. This CDR3 is CASSQGATKIMADTQYF. CDR3 nucleotide sequence: TGTGCCAGCAGCCAGGGGGCCACAAAGATTATGGCAGATACGCAGTATTTT.

J is TRBJ1-5 and V is TRBV6-5; D is perhaps TRBD1 (6 bases). The CDR3 sequence is 15 residues long. V was pared by 0 bases and J by 0 bases, with 6 bases between. Germline values: CDR1 MNHEY, CDR2 SVGAGI. In DNA form, the CDR3 reads TGTGCCAGCAGTTACTCAGGGGGTAGCAATCAGCCCCAGCATTTT. This codes for CASSYSGGSNQPQHF.

This clone came up once. The chain carries TRBV4-3 and TRBJ2-7, with 7 bases aligning to TRBD1. Germline CDR1 and CDR2: LGHNA and YSLEER. Trimming removed 2 bases from V and 5 bases from J; junction bases left unmatched: 3. The CDR3 has 13 residues. CDR3 sequence reads: CASSQNRGNEQYF. The DNA of the CDR3 is TGCGCCAGCAGCCAAAACAGGGGAAACGAGCAGTACTTC.

This sequence joins TRBV9 and TRBJ2-1, with TRBD1 matching 7 bases. The CDR3 consists of 17 residues. V was clipped by 0 bases and J by 7 bases; unmatched bases: 13. The germline V gene has CDR1 SGDLS and CDR2 YYNGEE. CDR3 coding DNA: TGTGCCAGCAGCGTAGTAGAGGGGGCAGGTGTAATGAATGAGCAGTTCTTC. Translation gives CASSVVEGAGVMNEQFF.

This rearrangement joins TRBV14 to TRBJ2-7; D is unclear. The CDR3 runs to 14 residues. The ends were cut back, 2 bases at V and 0 bases at J, with 8 bases in the middle. CDR1 and CDR2 (germline): SGHDN, FVKESK. The CDR3 spells CASSQPGRSYEQYF. DNA for the CDR3: TGTGCCAGCAGCCAACCGGGTCGCTCCTACGAGCAGTACTTC.

The V and J genes are TRBV7-2 and TRBJ2-1; 11 nucleotides line up with TRBD1. Losses at the gene ends were 5 bases for V and 6 bases for J; bases not matched to a gene: 18. The CDR3 consists of 19 residues. Germline CDR1 SGHTA, CDR2 FQGNSA. The CDR3 loop reads CASSHTLYLAGTGGNEQFF. CDR3 coding DNA: TGTGCCAGCAGCCATACCTTATACCTAGCGGGGACAGGGGGCAATGAGCAGTTCTTC.

The genes are TRBV4-3 and TRBJ1-2; 7 bases map to TRBD1. This CDR3 is built from 14 residues. The V and J ends lost 4 bases and 5 bases, in that order; junction bases with no gene match: 7. Looked up from germline, CDR1 is LGHNA and CDR2 is YSLEER. CDR3 region: CASSRTGQIYGYTF. As DNA, the CDR3 is TGCGCCAGCAGCCGTACGGGACAGATATATGGCTACACCTTC.

CDR3 amino acids: CASSLGGRWYEQYF. The CDR3 DNA is TGTGCCAGCAGCTTAGGGGGCAGGTGGTACGAGCAGTACTTC. V is TRBV7-2 and J is TRBJ2-7; D possibly corresponds to TRBD1 (5 bases). Germline assignment: CDR1 SGHTA and CDR2 FQGNSA. This CDR3 contains 14 residues. Trimming took 1 base from V and 4 from J, leaving 11 bases between them.